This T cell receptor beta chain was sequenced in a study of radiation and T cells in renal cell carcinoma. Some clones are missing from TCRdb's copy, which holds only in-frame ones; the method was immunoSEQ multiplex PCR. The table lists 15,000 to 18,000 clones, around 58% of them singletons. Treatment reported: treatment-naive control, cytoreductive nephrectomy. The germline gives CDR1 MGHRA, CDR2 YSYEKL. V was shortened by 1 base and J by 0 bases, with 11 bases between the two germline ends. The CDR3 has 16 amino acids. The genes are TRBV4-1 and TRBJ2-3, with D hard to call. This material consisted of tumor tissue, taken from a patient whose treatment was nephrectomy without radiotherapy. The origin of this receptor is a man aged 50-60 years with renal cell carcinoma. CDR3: CASSQGPIPSTDTQYF. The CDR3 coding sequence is TGCGCCAGCAGCCAAGGGCCTATTCCGAGCACAGATACGCAGTATTTT.